Described below is a single T cell receptor (beta chain) sequence and its context. V lost 6 bases to trimming and J lost 5 bases, with 10 bases between them. CDR3 size: 12 residues. Each recovered donor of Cohort 3 presented with two negative PCRs, clearance, or symptom resolution. This table comes from immunoSEQ multiplex PCR, and its TCRdb copy is limited to in-frame clones, with some not included. Here the sample spans over 100,000 clones, roughly 84% being singletons. The data originate from a study of blood T cell repertoires in COVID-19. The rearrangement uses TRBV12-3 or TRBV12-4 and TRBJ2-5, with D perhaps TRBD2 (5 bases). The specimen sequenced was PBMCs or T cells enriched from blood (not recorded which). The TCR was taken from a woman aged 30 to 39 who had recovered from COVID-19. CDR3 in DNA: TGTGCCAGCAGGCCCCCGGGGGAGACCCAGTACTTC. This encodes CASRPPGETQYF.